The 17 T cell receptor beta chains given below trace back to one sample, sequenced in a study of a mutant IDH1 vaccine in newly diagnosed glioma. Time point here: baseline, week 1 (first vaccination visit). Treatment indicated: pre-vaccination baseline after standard-of-care therapy. The table came from immunoSEQ multiplex PCR; TCRdb's copy has only in-frame clones and leaves some out. The table lists under 65,000 clones, 70% to 80% of them singletons. The starting material was PBMCs, obtained from a glioma patient treated with radiotherapy, temozolomide or both. These receptors were obtained from a woman aged 35 to 49 with glioma.

The chain joins TRBV27 to TRBJ1-5; D gene uncertain. CDR3 size: 14 residues. The germline CDR1 and CDR2 sequences are MNHEY and SMNVEV (reference sequence). Between the trimmed V and J ends, which lost 7 bases and 4 bases, there was a span of 14 bases. CDR3 residues: CASKKLGPNQPQHF. The CDR3 DNA follows: TGTGCCAGCAAGAAATTGGGCCCGAATCAGCCCCAGCATTTT.

The chain is built from TRBV10-1 and TRBJ2-1; TRBD2 aligns across 10 bases. The germline gives CDR1 WNHNN, CDR2 SYGVQD (reference sequence). The CDR3 runs to 15 residues. The V gene end was trimmed by 6 bases and the J gene end by 2 bases; junction bases not matched to a gene: 4. CDR3 nucleotides: TGCGCCAGCAGCCTCGGGACTAGCGCCTACAATGAGCAGTTCTTC. Translating it yields CASSLGTSAYNEQFF.

The V gene is TRBV13, the J gene TRBJ2-1; 8 positions match TRBD2. Germline assignment: CDR1 PRHDT and CDR2 FYEKMQ (reference sequence). This CDR3 contains 15 residues. V dropped 5 bases and J dropped 6; count of bases not matched to a gene: 9. For the CDR3, the DNA is TGTGCCAGCAGCCAGGGACTAGTTACTCCCAATGAGCAGTTCTTC. This encodes CASSQGLVTPNEQFF.

The chain carries TRBV7-2 and TRBJ1-1; the match to TRBD1 covers 8 bases. Germline loops: CDR1 SGHTA, CDR2 FQGNSA. This CDR3 spans 15 amino acids. J was trimmed by 1 base and V by 5 bases; bases with no gene match: 6. This CDR3 reads CASSIQGGANTEAFF. The CDR3 nucleotides read TGTGCCAGCAGCATACAGGGGGGAGCGAACACTGAAGCTTTCTTT.

The chain is built from TRBV30 and TRBJ1-6, with no clear D. This CDR3 has 13 residues. The ends were cut back, 2 bases at V and 6 bases at J, with 8 bases in the middle. Looked up from germline, CDR1 is GTSNPN and CDR2 is SVGIG (reference sequence). CDR3 DNA sequence: TGTGCCTGGAGTAAGGGTAGTAATTCACCCCTCCACTTT. Encoded protein: CAWSKGSNSPLHF.

The chain is built from TRBV13 and TRBJ2-7; 10 bases are shared with TRBD1. The length of the CDR3 is 15 residues. V was clipped by 5 bases and J by 9 bases; unmatched bases: 13. The V gene's germline CDR1 is PRHDT and CDR2 FYEKMQ (reference sequence). The CDR3 DNA sequence: TGTGCCAGCAGCCCACCGGGACAGGGGCCCCGGGGGCAGTACTTC. Its translation: CASSPPGQGPRGQYF.

This clone has only a few counts. The CDR3, as DNA: TGTGCCATCAGTGGAAGGGGGGGCGCTGAAGCTTTCTTT. Translating it yields CAISGRGGAEAFF. J is TRBJ1-1 and V is TRBV10-3, with a possible D match to TRBD1 (6 bases). This CDR3 region has 13 residues. V gave up 4 bases and J gave up 6 bases, with 12 bases separating them. The germline gives CDR1 ENHRY, CDR2 SYGVKD.

The CDR3 loop reads CASSVGPAGTLYEQYF. Written as DNA, the CDR3 is TGTGCCAGCAGCGTAGGCCCAGCGGGGACCCTCTACGAGCAGTACTTC. V gene TRBV7-8 combines with J gene TRBJ2-7; the match to TRBD2 covers 7 bases. Germline V gene lookup returns CDR1 SGHVS and CDR2 FQNEAQ. V was pared by 5 bases and J by 3 bases, with 13 bases of the junction left unmatched. CDR3 length: 16 residues. The variable domain in full, completed from reference TRBV7-8 and TRBJ2-7, reads GAGVSQSPRYKVAKRGQDVALRCDPISGHVSLFWYQQALGQGPEFLTYFQNEAQLDKSGLPSDRFFAERPEGSVSTLKIQRTQQEDSAVYLCASSVGPAGTLYEQYFGPGTRLTVT.

This chain joins TRBV15 and TRBJ2-7; D is possibly TRBD1 or TRBD2 (6 bases each). Trimming cost V 3 bases and J 4 bases, with 16 bases left between them. Germline lookup yields CDR1 LNHNV and CDR2 YYDKDF (reference sequence). The CDR3 has 15 residues. CDR3 DNA sequence: TGTGCCACCAGCAGTTCGGAGGGGGTCAGGTACGAGCAGTACTTC. Translation gives CATSSSEGVRYEQYF.

The rearrangement links TRBV18 to TRBJ1-1, with a possible D match to TRBD1 (6 bases). The germline V and J ends were trimmed by 2 bases and 2 bases, with 30 bases remaining between them. The CDR3 totals 21 residues. Germline assignment: CDR1 KGHSH and CDR2 LQKENI. The CDR3 sequence: CASSPTPTPGGRGWQNTEAFF. Here the CDR3 DNA reads TGTGCCAGCTCACCAACCCCGACCCCGGGGGGGCGAGGTTGGCAAAACACTGAAGCTTTCTTT.

The chain carries TRBV9 and TRBJ2-3; the D gene is possibly TRBD2 (6 bases). The CDR3 has 15 residues. Trimming pared 2 bases from V and 2 bases from J, leaving 12 bases between. The germline gives CDR1 SGDLS, CDR2 YYNGEE. For the CDR3, the DNA is TGTGCCAGCAGCGTCCGCGGGGTACTCACAGATACGCAGTATTTT. Protein product: CASSVRGVLTDTQYF.

The chain carries TRBV4-1 and TRBJ2-3, with D perhaps matching TRBD1 or TRBD2 (5 bases each). Looked up from germline, CDR1 is MGHRA and CDR2 is YSYEKL. The V end lost 5 bases, the J end lost 4 bases, and 16 bases lay between the germline ends. The CDR3 is made up of 15 amino acids. CDR3 sequence reads: CASSFMIGTADTQYF. CDR3 sequence (DNA): TGCGCCAGCAGCTTTATGATCGGGACGGCAGATACGCAGTATTTT.

The chain recombines TRBV2 with TRBJ2-6; D is possibly TRBD2 (6 bases). The CDR3 totals 16 residues. Trimming stripped 3 bases from V and 0 bases from J, with 9 bases between. Per germline, CDR1 SNHLY and CDR2 FYNNEI. CDR3 DNA: TGTGCCAGCAGTGAGGGACTCCTCTCTGGGGCCAACGTCCTGACTTTC. This encodes CASSEGLLSGANVLTF. Complete variable domain (other parts from reference TRBV2 and TRBJ2-6): EPEVTQTPSHQVTQMGQEVILRCVPISNHLYFYWYRQILGQKVEFLVSFYNNEISEKSEIFDDQFSVERPDGSNFTLKIRSTKLEDSAMYFCASSEGLLSGANVLTFGAGSRLTVL.

In its sample, this clone was seen once. This chain joins TRBV6-6 and TRBJ1-2, with a possible D match to TRBD1 (6 bases). This CDR3 region has 13 residues. V gave up 4 bases and J gave up 7 bases, with 13 bases separating them. Germline V gene lookup returns CDR1 MNHNY and CDR2 SVGAGI (reference sequence). CDR3 DNA sequence: TGTGCCAGCAGTTTACAACAGGGATTTGGCTACACCTTC. Amino acid sequence: CASSLQQGFGYTF.

With regard to this clone: At one end, the junction sequence differs from germline, possibly due to a read error. The chain joins TRBV7-7 to TRBJ1-4; TRBD1 aligns across 7 bases. Per germline, CDR1 SSHAT and CDR2 FNYEAQ (reference sequence). The CDR3 has 15 residues. The DNA of the CDR3 is TGTGCTAGCAGCTTAACAGGGGCGACTAATGAAAAACTGTTTTTT. Encoded protein: CASSLTGATNEKLFF.

The table lists this clone with a count of one. CDR3 protein: CSASRGREAFF. CDR3 DNA: TGCAGTGCTAGTAGGGGGCGGGAAGCTTTCTTT. This chain connects TRBV20-1 to TRBJ1-1; TRBD1 agrees at 7 bases. This CDR3 region has 11 residues. The germline gives CDR1 DFQATT, CDR2 SNEGSKA (reference sequence). The J segment lost 8 bases and the V segment lost 3 bases, leaving 3 bases of the junction unmatched.

The chain joins TRBV19 to TRBJ2-1, with TRBD2 as a possible D gene (5 bases). The CDR3 is 10 amino acids. Trimming removed 9 bases from V and 8 bases from J, with 8 bases in between. Per germline, CDR1 LNHDA and CDR2 SQIVND (reference sequence). CDR3 protein: CASGLDEQFF. The DNA for the CDR3 is TGTGCCAGCGGACTGGATGAGCAGTTCTTC.